Detailed here is one T cell receptor (beta chain). The antigen remains unidentified. Germline and junction disagree at one end, which may indicate a read error. The sample belongs to a study of T cells in Graves' hyperthyroidism and ophthalmopathy. Study observations and caveats: Stable hyperthyroidism was separated from ophthalmopathy by a model based on 13 V-J features.

Germline values: CDR1 SGHRS, CDR2 YFSETQ. This CDR3 is built from 15 residues. Regions amplified from RNA transcripts were the TCR beta CDR3 regions. TCR CDR3 regions were first amplified by RT-PCR with HTBI primers. TCRdb re-called the multiplex PCR reads with MiXCR, one entry per CDR3 protein. Among 650,000 to 800,000 distinct CDR3 sequences, nearly 45% were seen once, and the ten largest hold roughly 6.5%. The sequence was obtained from an adult man with Graves' disease, either hyperthyroidism or ophthalmopathy (not recorded which). Sequences were obtained from peripheral blood or thyroid tissue (not recorded which). The chain carries TRBV5-1 and TRBJ1-2; no reliable D call. The CDR3 coding sequence is TGTGCCAGCAGCTTGTTACAGATTATTAACTATGGCTACACCTTC. This encodes CASSLLQIINYGYTF.